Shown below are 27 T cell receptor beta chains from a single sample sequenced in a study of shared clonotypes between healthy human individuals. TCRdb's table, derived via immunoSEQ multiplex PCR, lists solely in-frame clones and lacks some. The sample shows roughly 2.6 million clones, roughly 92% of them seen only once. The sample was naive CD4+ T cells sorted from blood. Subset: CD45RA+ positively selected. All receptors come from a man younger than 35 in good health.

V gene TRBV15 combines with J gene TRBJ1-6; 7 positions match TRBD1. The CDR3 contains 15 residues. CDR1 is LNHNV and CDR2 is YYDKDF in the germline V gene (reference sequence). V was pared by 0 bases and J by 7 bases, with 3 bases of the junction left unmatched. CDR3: CATSRDDRDNSPLHF. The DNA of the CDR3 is TGTGCCACCAGCAGAGATGACAGGGACAATTCACCCCTCCACTTT.

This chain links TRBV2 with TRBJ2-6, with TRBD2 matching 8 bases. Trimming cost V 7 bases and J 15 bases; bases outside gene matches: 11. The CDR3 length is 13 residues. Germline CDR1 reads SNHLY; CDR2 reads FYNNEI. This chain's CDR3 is CASTPGGEAALTF. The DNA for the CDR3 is TGTGCCAGCACCCCCGGGGGGGAAGCTGCCCTGACTTTC.

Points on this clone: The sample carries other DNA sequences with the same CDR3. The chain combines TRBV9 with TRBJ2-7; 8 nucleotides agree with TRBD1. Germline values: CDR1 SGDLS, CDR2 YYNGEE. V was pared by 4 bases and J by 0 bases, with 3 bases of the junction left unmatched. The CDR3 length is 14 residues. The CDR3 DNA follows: TGTGCCAGCAGCCCCGGGACAGGCTCCTACGAGCAGTACTTC. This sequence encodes CASSPGTGSYEQYF.

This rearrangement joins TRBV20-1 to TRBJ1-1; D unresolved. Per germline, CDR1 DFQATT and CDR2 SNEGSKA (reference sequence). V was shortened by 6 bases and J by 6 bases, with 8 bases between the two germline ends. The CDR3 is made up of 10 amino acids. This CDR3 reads CSATLAEAFF. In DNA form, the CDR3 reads TGCAGTGCCACTTTGGCTGAAGCTTTCTTT.

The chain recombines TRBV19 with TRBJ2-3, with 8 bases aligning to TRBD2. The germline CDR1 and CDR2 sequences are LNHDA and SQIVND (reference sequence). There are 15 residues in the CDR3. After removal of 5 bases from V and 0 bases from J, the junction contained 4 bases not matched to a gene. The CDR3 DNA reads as TGTGCCAGTAGTCCCGGGGGGGGAAGCACAGATACGCAGTATTTT. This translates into CASSPGGGSTDTQYF.

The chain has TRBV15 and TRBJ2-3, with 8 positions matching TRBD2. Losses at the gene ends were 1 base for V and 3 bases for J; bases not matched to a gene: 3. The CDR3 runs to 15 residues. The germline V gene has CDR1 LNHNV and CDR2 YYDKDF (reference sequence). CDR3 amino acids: CATSRVSGSTDTQYF. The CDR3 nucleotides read TGTGCCACCAGCAGAGTGAGCGGGAGTACAGATACGCAGTATTTT.

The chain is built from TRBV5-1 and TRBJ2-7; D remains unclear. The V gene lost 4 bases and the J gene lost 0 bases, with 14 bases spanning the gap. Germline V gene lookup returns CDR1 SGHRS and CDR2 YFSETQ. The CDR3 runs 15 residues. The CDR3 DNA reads TGCGCCAGCAGCCCTCTCGGGTCCAGCTCCTACGAGCAGTACTTC. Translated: CASSPLGSSSYEQYF.

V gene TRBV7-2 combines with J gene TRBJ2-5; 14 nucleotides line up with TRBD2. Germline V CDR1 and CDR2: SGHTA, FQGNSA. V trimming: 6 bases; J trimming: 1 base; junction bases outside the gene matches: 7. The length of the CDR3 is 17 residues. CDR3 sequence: CASSGTSGRQVQETQYF. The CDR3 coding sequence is TGTGCCAGCAGTGGGACTAGCGGGAGACAAGTCCAAGAGACCCAGTACTTC.

This CDR3 reads CASGTRGRGTDTQYF. DNA for the CDR3: TGTGCCAGCGGGACCAGAGGGAGGGGCACAGATACGCAGTATTTT. This chain uses TRBV6-5 with TRBJ2-3; TRBD2 agrees at 7 bases. Germline V gene lookup returns CDR1 MNHEY and CDR2 SVGAGI. The V gene end was trimmed by 8 bases and the J gene end by 1 base; junction bases not matched to a gene: 9. The CDR3 extends over 15 amino acids.

The CDR3 sequence is CASSTSQGGSNQPQHF. The CDR3 region has the DNA TGTGCCAGTAGTACCAGCCAGGGGGGGTCCAATCAGCCCCAGCATTTT. The V and J genes are TRBV19 and TRBJ1-5; TRBD1 aligns across 7 bases. The CDR3 is made up of 16 amino acids. V trimming: 4 bases; J trimming: 3 bases; junction bases outside the gene matches: 9. Germline V gene sequence: CDR1 LNHDA, CDR2 SQIVND (reference sequence). The variable domain in full, completed from reference TRBV19 and TRBJ1-5, reads DGGITQSPKYLFRKEGQNVTLSCEQNLNHDAMYWYRQDPGQGLRLIYYSQIVNDFQKGDIAEGYSVSREKKESFPLTVTSAQKNPTAFYLCASSTSQGGSNQPQHFGDGTRLSIL.

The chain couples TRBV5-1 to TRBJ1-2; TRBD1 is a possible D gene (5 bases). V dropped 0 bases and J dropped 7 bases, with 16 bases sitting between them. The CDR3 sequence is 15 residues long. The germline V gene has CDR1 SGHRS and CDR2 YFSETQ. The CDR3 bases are TGCGCCAGCAGCTTGGGCCATGTCCAGGGCCCTGGCTACACCTTC. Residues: CASSLGHVQGPGYTF.

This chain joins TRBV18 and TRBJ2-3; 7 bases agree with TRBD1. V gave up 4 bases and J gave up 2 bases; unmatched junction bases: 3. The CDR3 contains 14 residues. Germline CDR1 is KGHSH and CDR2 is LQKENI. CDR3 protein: CASSLGTVTDTQYF. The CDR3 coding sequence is TGTGCCAGCTCACTGGGGACAGTCACAGATACGCAGTATTTT.

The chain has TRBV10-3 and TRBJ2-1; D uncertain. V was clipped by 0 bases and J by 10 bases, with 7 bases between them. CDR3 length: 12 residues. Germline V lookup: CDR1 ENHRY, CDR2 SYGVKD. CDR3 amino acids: CAISESAFEQFF. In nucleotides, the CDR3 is TGTGCCATCAGTGAGTCTGCATTCGAGCAGTTCTTC.

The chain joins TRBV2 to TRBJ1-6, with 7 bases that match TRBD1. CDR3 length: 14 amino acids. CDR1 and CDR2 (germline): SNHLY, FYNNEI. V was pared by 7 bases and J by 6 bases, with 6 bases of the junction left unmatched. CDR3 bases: TGTGCCAGCATAAGGCGACAGGGTAATTCACCCCTCCACTTT. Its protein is CASIRRQGNSPLHF.

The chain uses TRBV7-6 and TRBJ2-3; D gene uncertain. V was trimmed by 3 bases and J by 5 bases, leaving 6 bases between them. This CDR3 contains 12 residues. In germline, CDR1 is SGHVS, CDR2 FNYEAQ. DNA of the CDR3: TGTGCCAGCAGCTTCAGTAGAGATACGCAGTATTTT. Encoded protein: CASSFSRDTQYF.

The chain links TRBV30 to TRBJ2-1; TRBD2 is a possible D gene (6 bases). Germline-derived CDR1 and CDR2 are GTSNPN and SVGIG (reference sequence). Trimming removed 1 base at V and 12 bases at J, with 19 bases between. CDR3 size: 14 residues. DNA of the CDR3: TGTGCCTGGAGTGCGGCTAGCGCTCAACATGGGCAGTTCTTC. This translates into CAWSAASAQHGQFF.

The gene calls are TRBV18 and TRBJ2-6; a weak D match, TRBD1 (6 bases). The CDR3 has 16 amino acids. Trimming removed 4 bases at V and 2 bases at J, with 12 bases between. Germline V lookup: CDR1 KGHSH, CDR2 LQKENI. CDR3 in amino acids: CASSHTGKAGANVLTF. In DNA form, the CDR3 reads TGTGCCAGCTCACATACAGGGAAGGCTGGGGCCAACGTCCTGACTTTC.

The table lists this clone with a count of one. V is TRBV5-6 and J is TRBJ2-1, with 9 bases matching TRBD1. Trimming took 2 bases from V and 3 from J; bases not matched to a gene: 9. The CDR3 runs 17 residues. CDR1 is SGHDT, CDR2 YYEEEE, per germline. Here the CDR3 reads CASSLQPGQGIYNEQFF. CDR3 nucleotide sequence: TGTGCCAGCAGCTTACAACCGGGACAGGGAATCTACAATGAGCAGTTCTTC.

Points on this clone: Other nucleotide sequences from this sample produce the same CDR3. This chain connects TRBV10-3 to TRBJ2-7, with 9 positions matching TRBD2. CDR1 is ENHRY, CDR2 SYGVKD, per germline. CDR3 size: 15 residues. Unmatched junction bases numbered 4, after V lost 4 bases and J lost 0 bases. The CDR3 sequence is CAISGLAASSYEQYF. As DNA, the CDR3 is TGTGCCATCAGTGGACTAGCGGCTAGCTCCTACGAGCAGTACTTC.

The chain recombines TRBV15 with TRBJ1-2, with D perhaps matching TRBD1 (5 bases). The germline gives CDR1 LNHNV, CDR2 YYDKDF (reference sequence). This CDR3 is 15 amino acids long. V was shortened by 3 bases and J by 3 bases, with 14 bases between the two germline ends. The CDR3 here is CATSSPFQGDYGYTF. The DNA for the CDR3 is TGTGCCACCAGCAGTCCTTTTCAGGGAGACTATGGCTACACCTTC.

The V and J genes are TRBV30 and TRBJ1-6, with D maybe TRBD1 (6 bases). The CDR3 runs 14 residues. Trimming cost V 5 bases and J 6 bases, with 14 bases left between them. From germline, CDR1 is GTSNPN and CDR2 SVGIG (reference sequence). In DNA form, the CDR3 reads TGTGCCTGGCCAGAGGGGGGTACTAATTCACCCCTCCACTTT. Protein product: CAWPEGGTNSPLHF.

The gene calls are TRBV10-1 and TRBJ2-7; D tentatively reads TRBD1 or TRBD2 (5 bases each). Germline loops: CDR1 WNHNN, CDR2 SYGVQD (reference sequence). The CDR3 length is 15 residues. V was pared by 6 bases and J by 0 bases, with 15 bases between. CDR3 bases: TGCGCCAGCAGCGACCGGGACCCTGGCTCCTACGAGCAGTACTTC. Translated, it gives CASSDRDPGSYEQYF.

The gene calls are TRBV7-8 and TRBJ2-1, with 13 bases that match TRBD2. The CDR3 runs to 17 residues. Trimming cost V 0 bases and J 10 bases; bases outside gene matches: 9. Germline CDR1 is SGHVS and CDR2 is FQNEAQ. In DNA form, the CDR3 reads TGTGCCAGCAGCTTAGCGCTATGGACTAGCGGGAGAGGAGAGCAGTTCTTC. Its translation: CASSLALWTSGRGEQFF.

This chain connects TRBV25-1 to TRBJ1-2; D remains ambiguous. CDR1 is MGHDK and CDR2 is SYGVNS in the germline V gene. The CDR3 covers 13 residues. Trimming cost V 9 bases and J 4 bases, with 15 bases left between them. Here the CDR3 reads CASTDYEGYGYTF. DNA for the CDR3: TGTGCCAGTACGGATTACGAGGGCTATGGCTACACCTTC.

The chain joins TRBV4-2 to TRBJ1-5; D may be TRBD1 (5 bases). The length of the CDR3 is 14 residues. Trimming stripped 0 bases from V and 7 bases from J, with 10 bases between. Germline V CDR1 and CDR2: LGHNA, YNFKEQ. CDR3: CASSQDGGGQPQHF. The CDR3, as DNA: TGTGCCAGCAGCCAAGACGGGGGAGGCCAGCCCCAGCATTTT.

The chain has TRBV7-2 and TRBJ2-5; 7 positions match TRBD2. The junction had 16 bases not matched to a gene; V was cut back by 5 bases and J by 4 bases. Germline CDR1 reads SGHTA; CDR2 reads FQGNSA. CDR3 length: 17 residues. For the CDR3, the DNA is TGTGCCAGCAGCAAGGGAAGAAGCGGGGCTAAGTTAGAGACCCAGTACTTC. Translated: CASSKGRSGAKLETQYF. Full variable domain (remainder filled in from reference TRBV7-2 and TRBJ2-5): GAGVSQSPSNKVTEKGKDVELRCDPISGHTALYWYRQSLGQGLEFLIYFQGNSAPDKSGLPSDRFSAERTGGSVSTLTIQRTQQEDSAVYLCASSKGRSGAKLETQYFGPGTRLLVL.

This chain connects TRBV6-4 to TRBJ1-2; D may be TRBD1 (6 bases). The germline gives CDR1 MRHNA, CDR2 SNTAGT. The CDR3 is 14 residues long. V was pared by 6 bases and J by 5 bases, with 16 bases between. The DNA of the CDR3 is TGTGCCAGCAGCGAACAGGGTGATGTTTATGGCTACACCTTC. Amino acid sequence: CASSEQGDVYGYTF.